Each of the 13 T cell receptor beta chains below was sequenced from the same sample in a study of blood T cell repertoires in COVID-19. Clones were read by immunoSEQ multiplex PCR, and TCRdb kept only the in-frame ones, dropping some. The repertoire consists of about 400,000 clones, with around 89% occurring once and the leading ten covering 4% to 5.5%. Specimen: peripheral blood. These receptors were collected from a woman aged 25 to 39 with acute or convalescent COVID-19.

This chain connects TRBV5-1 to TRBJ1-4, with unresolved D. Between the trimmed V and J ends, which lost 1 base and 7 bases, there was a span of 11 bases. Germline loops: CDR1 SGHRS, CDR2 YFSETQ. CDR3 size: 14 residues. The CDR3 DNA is TGCGCCAGCAGCTTGAAAGACGGGTTTGAAAAACTGTTTTTT. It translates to CASSLKDGFEKLFF.

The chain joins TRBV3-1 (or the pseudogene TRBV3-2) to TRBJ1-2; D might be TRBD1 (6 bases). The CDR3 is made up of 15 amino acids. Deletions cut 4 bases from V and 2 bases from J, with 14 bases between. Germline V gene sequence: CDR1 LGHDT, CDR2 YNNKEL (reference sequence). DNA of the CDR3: TGTGCCAGCAGCCTGACGGGGGGGGGCAACTATGGCTACACCTTC. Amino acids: CASSLTGGGNYGYTF.

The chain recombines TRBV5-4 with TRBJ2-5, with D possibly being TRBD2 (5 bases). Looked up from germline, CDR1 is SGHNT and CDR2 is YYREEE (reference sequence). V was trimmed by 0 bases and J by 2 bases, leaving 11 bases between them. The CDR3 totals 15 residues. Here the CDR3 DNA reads TGTGCCAGCAGCTTGGTTCCTAGCCCTCAAGAGACCCAGTACTTC. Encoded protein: CASSLVPSPQETQYF.

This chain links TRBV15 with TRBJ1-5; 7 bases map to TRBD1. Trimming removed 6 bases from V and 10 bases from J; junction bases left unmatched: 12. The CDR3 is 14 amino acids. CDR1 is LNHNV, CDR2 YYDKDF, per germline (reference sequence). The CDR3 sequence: CATSEQGPQKPQHF. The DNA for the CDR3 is TGTGCCACCAGTGAACAGGGGCCTCAGAAACCCCAGCATTTT.

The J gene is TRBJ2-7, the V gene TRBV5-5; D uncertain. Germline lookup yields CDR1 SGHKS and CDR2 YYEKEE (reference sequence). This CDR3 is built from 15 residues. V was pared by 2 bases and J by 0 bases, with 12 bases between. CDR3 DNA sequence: TGTGCCAGCAGCTTAGATGCAGGTGACTCCTACGAGCAGTACTTC. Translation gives CASSLDAGDSYEQYF. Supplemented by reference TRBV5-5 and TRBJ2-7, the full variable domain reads DAGVTQSPTHLIKTRGQQVTLRCSPISGHKSVSWYQQVLGQGPQFIFQYYEKEERGRGNFPDRFSARQFPNYSSELNVNALLLGDSALYLCASSLDAGDSYEQYFGPGTRLTVT.

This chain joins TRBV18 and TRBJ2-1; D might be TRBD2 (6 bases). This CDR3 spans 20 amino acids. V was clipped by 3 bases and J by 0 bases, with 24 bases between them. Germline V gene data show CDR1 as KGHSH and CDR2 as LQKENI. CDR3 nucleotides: TGTGCCAGCTCACCGGGGCGGGGAAAGCTCTCCGACGGCTCCTACAATGAGCAGTTCTTC. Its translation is CASSPGRGKLSDGSYNEQFF.

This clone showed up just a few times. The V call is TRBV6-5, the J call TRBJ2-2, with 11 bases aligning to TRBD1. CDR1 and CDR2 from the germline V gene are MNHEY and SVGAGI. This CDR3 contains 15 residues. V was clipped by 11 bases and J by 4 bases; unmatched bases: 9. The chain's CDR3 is CASKRGTGGTGELFF. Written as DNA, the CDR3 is TGTGCCTCTAAACGGGGGACAGGGGGCACCGGGGAGCTGTTTTTT.

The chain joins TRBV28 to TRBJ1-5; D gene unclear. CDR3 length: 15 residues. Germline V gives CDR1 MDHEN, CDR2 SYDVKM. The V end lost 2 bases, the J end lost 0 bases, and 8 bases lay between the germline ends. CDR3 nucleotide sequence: TGTGCCAGCAGTTTAGAAGTGGCTAGCAATCAGCCCCAGCATTTT. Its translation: CASSLEVASNQPQHF. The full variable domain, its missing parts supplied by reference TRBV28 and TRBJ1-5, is DVKVTQSSRYLVKRTGEKVFLECVQDMDHENMFWYRQDPGLGLRLIYFSYDVKMKEKGDIPEGYSVSREKKERFSLILESASTNQTSMYLCASSLEVASNQPQHFGDGTRLSIL.

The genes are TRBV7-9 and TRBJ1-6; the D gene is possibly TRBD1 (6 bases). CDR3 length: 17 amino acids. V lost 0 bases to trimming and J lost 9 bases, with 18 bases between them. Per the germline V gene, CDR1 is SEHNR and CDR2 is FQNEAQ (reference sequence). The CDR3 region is CASSLAVGGARGSPLHF. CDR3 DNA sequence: TGTGCCAGCAGCTTAGCGGTCGGGGGGGCGCGGGGTTCACCCCTCCACTTT.

In DNA form, the CDR3 reads TGTGCCTGGATCAGGTTCCACACTGAAGCTTTCTTT. Translating gives CAWIRFHTEAFF. This sequence joins TRBV30 and TRBJ1-1; D uncertain. The CDR3 consists of 12 residues. The germline CDR1 and CDR2 sequences are GTSNPN and SVGIG (reference sequence). V was pared by 4 bases and J by 3 bases, with 9 bases between.

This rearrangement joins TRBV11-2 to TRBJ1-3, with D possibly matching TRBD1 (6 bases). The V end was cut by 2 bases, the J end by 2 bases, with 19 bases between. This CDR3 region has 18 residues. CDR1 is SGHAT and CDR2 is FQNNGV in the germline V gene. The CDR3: CASSLRPRGGRTGNTIYF. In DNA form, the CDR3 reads TGTGCCAGCAGCTTACGACCCAGGGGCGGTCGAACTGGAAACACCATATATTTT.

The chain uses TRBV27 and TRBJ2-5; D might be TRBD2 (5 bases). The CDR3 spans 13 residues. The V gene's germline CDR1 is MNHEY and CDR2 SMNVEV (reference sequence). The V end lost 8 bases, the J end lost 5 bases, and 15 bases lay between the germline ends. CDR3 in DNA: TGTGCCAGCCAATCTAGCATAGGTGAGACCCAGTACTTC. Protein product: CASQSSIGETQYF.

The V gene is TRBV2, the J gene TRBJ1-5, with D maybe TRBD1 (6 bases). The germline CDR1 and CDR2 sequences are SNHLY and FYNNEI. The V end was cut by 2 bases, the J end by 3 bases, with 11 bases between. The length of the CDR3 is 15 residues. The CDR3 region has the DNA TGTGCCAGCAGTGAATATGGGGGCGACAATCAGCCCCAGCATTTT. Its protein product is CASSEYGGDNQPQHF.